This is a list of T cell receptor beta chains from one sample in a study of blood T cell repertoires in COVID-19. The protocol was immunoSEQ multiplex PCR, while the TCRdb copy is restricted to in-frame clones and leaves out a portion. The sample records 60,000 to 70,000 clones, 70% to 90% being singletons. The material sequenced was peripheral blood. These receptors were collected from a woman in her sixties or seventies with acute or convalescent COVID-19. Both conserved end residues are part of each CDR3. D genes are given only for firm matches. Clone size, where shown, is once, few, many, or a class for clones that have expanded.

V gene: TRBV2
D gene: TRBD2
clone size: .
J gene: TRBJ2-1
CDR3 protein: CASRKREGGYNEQFF
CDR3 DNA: TGTGCCAGCAGGAAGCGGGAGGGGGGCTACAATGAGCAGTTCTTC

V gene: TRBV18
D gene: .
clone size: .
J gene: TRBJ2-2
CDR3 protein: CASSPPGPIGGLFF
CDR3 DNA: TGTGCCAGCTCACCACCGGGTCCCATCGGGGGGCTGTTTTTT

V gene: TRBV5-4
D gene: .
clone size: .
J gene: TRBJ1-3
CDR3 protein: CASSFSGLRNTIYF
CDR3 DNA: TGTGCCAGCAGCTTTTCCGGGTTGCGAAACACCATATATTTT

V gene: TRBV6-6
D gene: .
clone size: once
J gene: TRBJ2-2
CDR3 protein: CASIDGLGAGELFF
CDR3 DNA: TGTGCCAGCATCGACGGTTTAGGGGCCGGGGAGCTGTTTTTT

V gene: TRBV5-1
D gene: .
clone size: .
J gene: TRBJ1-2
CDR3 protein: CASSLESIYGYTF
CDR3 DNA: TGCGCCAGCAGCTTGGAGTCTATCTATGGCTACACCTTC

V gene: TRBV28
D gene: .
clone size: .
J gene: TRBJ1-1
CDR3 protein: CASRAEVENTEAFF
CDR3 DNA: TGTGCCAGCAGGGCAGAGGTAGAGAACACTGAAGCTTTCTTT

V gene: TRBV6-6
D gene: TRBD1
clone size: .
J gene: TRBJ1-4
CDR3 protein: CASSYPTGGYEKLFF
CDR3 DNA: TGTGCCAGCAGTTACCCGACAGGGGGCTATGAAAAACTGTTTTTT

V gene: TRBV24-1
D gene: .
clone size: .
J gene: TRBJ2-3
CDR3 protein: CATSDPKTGTADTQYF
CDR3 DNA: TGTGCCACCAGTGATCCGAAGACAGGAACGGCAGATACGCAGTATTTT

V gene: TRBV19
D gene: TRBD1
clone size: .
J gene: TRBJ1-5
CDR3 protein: CASSPGQGYQPQHF
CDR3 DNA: TGTGCCAGTAGCCCGGGACAGGGGTACCAGCCCCAGCATTTT

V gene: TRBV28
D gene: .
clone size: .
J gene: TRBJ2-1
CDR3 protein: CASSSPAGSAYNEQFF
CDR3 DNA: TGTGCCAGCAGTTCCCCGGCGGGCTCGGCCTACAATGAGCAGTTCTTC

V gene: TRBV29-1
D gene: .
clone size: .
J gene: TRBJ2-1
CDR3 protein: CSVQLSGQFF
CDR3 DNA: TGCAGCGTTCAGCTCTCGGGGCAGTTCTTC

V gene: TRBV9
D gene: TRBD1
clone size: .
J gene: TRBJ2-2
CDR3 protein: CASSAPTGPGTGELFF
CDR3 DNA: TGTGCCAGCAGCGCACCGACAGGGCCGGGAACCGGGGAGCTGTTTTTT

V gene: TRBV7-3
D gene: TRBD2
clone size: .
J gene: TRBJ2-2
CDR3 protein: CASRLEGGATGELFF
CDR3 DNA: TGTGCCAGCAGACTCGAGGGAGGGGCGACCGGGGAGCTGTTTTTT

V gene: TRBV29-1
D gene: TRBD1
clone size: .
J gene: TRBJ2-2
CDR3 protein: CSVVGQGAPGELFF
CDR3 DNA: TGCAGCGTTGTGGGACAGGGGGCGCCCGGGGAGCTGTTTTTT

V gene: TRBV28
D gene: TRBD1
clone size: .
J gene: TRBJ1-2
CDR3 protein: CASSSPGQGNGGYGYTF
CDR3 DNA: TGTGCCAGCAGTAGTCCGGGACAGGGTAATGGAGGCTATGGCTACACCTTC

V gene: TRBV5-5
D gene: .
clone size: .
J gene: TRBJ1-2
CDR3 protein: CASSSTVLNYGYTF
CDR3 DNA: TGTGCCAGCAGCTCGACAGTTCTTAACTATGGCTACACCTTC

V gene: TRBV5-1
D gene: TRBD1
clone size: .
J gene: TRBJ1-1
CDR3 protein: CASSWTGRTEAFF
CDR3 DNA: TGCGCCAGCAGCTGGACAGGGAGGACTGAAGCTTTCTTT

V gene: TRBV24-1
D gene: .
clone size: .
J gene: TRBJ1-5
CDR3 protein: CATSDRGEPNQPQHF
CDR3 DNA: TGTGCCACCAGTGATCGGGGGGAACCCAATCAGCCCCAGCATTTT

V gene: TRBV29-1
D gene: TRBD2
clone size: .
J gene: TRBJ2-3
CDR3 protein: CSARLAGRDTQYF
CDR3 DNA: TGCAGCGCCCGACTAGCGGGAAGGGATACGCAGTATTTT

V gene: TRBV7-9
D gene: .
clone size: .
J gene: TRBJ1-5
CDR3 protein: CASSSQGNQPQHF
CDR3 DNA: TGTGCCAGCAGCTCCCAGGGGAATCAGCCCCAGCATTTT

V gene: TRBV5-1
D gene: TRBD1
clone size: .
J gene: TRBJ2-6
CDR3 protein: CASRKSGDRSSGANVLTF
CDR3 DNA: TGCGCCAGCAGAAAATCCGGGGACAGAAGCTCTGGGGCCAACGTCCTGACTTTC

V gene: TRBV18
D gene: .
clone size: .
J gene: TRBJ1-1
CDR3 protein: CASSPRRATTEAFF
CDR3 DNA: TGTGCCAGCTCACCACGGCGGGCAACCACTGAAGCTTTCTTT

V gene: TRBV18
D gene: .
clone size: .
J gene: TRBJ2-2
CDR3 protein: CASSPLRNTGELFF
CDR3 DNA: TGTGCCAGCTCACCACTGCGGAACACCGGGGAGCTGTTTTTT

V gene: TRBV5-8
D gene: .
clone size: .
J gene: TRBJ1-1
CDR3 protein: CASSSFGAYTEAFF
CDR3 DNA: TGTGCCAGCAGCTCGTTTGGGGCATACACTGAAGCTTTCTTT

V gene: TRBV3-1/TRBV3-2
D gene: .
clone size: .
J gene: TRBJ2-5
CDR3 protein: CASSWARGETQYF
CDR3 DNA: TGTGCCAGCAGTTGGGCTCGGGGGGAGACCCAGTACTTC

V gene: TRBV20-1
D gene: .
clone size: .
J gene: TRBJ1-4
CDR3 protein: CSATSGEKLFF
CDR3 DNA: TGCAGTGCAACGTCAGGCGAAAAACTGTTTTTT

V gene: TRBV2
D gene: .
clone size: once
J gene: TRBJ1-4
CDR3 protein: CATTLYRVDEKLFF
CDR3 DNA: TGTGCCACCACGCTCTACAGGGTCGATGAAAAACTGTTTTTT

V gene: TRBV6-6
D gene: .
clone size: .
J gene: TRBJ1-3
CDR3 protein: CASSYSGRTGNTIYF
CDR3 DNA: TGTGCCAGCAGTTACTCGGGCAGGACTGGAAACACCATATATTTT

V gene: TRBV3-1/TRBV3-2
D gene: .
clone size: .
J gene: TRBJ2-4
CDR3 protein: CASSTGLAKNIQYF
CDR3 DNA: TGTGCCAGCAGCACGGGACTAGCCAAAAACATTCAGTACTTC

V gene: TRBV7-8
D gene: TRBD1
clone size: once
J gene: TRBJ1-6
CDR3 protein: CASSQTGNNSPLHF
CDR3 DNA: TGTGCCAGCAGCCAGACAGGGAATAATTCACCCCTCCACTTT

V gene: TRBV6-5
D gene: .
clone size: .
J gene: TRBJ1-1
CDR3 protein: CASSYSFGQENTEAFF
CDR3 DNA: TGTGCCAGCAGTTACTCTTTCGGTCAGGAGAACACTGAAGCTTTCTTT

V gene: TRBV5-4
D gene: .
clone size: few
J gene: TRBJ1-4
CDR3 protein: CASSLVGTNEKLFF
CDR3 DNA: TGTGCCAGCAGCTTGGTCGGTACTAATGAAAAACTGTTTTTT

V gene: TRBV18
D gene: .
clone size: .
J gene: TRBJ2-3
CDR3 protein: CASSPRRAGTDTQYF
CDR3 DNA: TGTGCCAGCTCACCTCGGAGGGCCGGGACAGATACGCAGTATTTT

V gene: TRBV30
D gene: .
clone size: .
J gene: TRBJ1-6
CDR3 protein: CAFLRESSYNSPLHF
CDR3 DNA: TGTGCCTTCCTCCGGGAAAGCTCCTATAATTCACCCCTCCACTTT